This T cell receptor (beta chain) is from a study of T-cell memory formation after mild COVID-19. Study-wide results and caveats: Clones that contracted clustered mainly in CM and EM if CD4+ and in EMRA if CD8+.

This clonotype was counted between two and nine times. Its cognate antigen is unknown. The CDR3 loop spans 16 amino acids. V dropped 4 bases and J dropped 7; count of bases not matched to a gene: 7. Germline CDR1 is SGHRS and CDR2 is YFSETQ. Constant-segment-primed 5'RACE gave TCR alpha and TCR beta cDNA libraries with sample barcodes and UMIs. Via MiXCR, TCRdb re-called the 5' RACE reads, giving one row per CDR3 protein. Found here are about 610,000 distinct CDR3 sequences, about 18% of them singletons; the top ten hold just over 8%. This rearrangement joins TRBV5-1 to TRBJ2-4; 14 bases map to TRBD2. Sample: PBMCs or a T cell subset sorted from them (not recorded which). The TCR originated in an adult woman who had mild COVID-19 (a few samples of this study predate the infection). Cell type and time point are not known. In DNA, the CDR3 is TGCGCCAGCAGCCCGGGACTAGCGGGAGATCAGAACATTCAGTACTTC. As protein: CASSPGLAGDQNIQYF.